Presented here are 31 T cell receptor beta chains from one specimen sequenced in a study of blood T cells in healthy people across ages. With a J-beta primer mix and a sample-barcoded 5' primer, a second PCR ran about 7 to 11 cycles. TCRdb ran MiXCR on the 5' RACE reads and lists one entry per CDR3 protein. The sample holds about 780,000 distinct CDR3 sequences, about 46% seen once. What was sequenced was blood. The receptors originated from a man older than 75 in good health.

This sequence joins TRBV29-1 and TRBJ2-1; TRBD2 aligns across 9 bases. The germline CDR1 and CDR2 sequences are SQVTM and ANQGSEA. The CDR3 contains 13 residues. Unmatched junction bases numbered 3, after V lost 7 bases and J lost 2 bases. CDR3 loop: CSAAGGPYNEQFF. CDR3 bases: TGCAGCGCGGCGGGAGGGCCCTACAATGAGCAGTTCTTC.

This chain's CDR3 is CASSSTRAATLEQYF. As DNA, the CDR3 is TGTGCCAGCAGTTCGACCAGGGCAGCCACCCTCGAGCAGTACTTC. This sequence joins TRBV12-3 or TRBV12-4 and TRBJ2-7, with a possible D match to TRBD1 (5 bases). V was pared by 4 bases and J by 6 bases, with 19 bases between. The CDR3 covers 15 residues.

The chain has TRBV7-6 and TRBJ2-1, with 11 bases fitting TRBD2. The germline gives CDR1 SGHVS, CDR2 FNYEAQ. V shed 2 bases, J shed 9 bases, and the junction held 9 bases outside the gene matches. The CDR3 loop spans 16 amino acids. CDR3 protein: CASSLQLAGGRGEQFF. The CDR3 nucleotides are TGTGCCAGCAGCTTACAGTTAGCGGGAGGGCGGGGTGAGCAGTTCTTC.

DNA for the CDR3: TGTGCCAGCAGTTTTGGGGGGACAGGCGTCTCCTACGAGCAGTACTTC. Translated: CASSFGGTGVSYEQYF. This chain uses TRBV28 with TRBJ2-7; 8 bases line up with TRBD1. Germline CDR1 is MDHEN and CDR2 is SYDVKM. After removal of 3 bases from V and 0 bases from J, the junction contained 7 bases not matched to a gene. The CDR3 spans 16 residues.

In its sample, this clonotype was seen a few times. A much bigger clone sits one base away, suggesting this may be a read error. The chain joins TRBV12-3 or TRBV12-4 to TRBJ2-5, with D possibly being TRBD1 or TRBD2 (6 bases each). V lost 7 bases and J lost 5, with 17 bases in between. CDR3 length: 14 residues. This chain's CDR3 is CASNVRRGGETQYF. The CDR3 DNA reads TGTGCCAGCAATGTCCGGAGAGGGGGGGAGACCCAGTACTTC.

Concerning this clonotype: The junction departs from the called germline gene at one end, perhaps through a read error. The CDR3 spells CASSSGAGEGSYNVQFF. The CDR3 DNA follows: TGCGCCAGCAGCTCTGGGGCGGGGGAAGGCTCCTACAATGTGCAGTTCTTC. The rearrangement uses TRBV5-1 and TRBJ2-1, with TRBD2 identical over 7 bases. The CDR3 totals 17 residues. Looked up from germline, CDR1 is SGHRS and CDR2 is YFSETQ. Based on the CDR3 plus reference TRBV5-1 and TRBJ2-1, the full variable domain is KAGVTQTPRYLIKTRGQQVTLSCSPISGHRSVSWYQQTPGQGLQFLFEYFSETQRNKGNFPGRFSGRQFSNSRSEMNVSTLELGDSALYLCASSSGAGEGSYNVQFFGPGTRLTVL.

This clonotype was detected a few times. The chain joins TRBV20-1 to TRBJ2-7; TRBD2 matches at 10 bases. The last part of the DNA fits TRBJ2-5 better; the J call may be wrong. Germline CDR1 is DFQATT and CDR2 is SNEGSKA (reference sequence). This CDR3 is 15 amino acids long. CDR3 sequence: CSARDSSGSGETQYF. The CDR3 nucleotides read TGCAGTGCTAGAGACTCTAGCGGGAGTGGAGAGACCCAGTACTTC.

This clonotype has more than one count but fewer than ten. The chain uses TRBV29-1 and TRBJ1-1; 8 bases match TRBD1. In germline, CDR1 is SQVTM, CDR2 ANQGSEA. There are 12 residues in the CDR3. With 7 bases clipped from V and 3 bases from J, the junction kept 4 bases outside the gene matches. The DNA of the CDR3 is TGCAGCGGTAAGACAGGGGACACTGAAGCTTTCTTT. It encodes CSGKTGDTEAFF.

This clonotype was detected many times. This chain connects TRBV2 to TRBJ1-5; D is uncertain. Germline V gene data show CDR1 as SNHLY and CDR2 as FYNNEI. The CDR3 is made up of 16 amino acids. V was clipped by 3 bases and J by 1 base, with 13 bases between them. CDR3 DNA: TGTGCCAGCAGTGATACGACGGGAGGGAGCAATCAGCCCCAGCATTTT. Translated, it gives CASSDTTGGSNQPQHF.

This chain connects TRBV12-3 or TRBV12-4 to TRBJ1-4; no definite D call. With 4 bases removed from V and 5 bases from J, the gap between germline ends came to 5 bases. The CDR3 extends over 12 amino acids. The DNA for the CDR3 is TGTGCCAGCAGTTACGAGAATGAAAAACTGTTTTTT. It yields the protein CASSYENEKLFF.

The count of this clonotype is one. The V call is TRBV9, the J call TRBJ2-7, with 9 bases aligning to TRBD2. This CDR3 is built from 15 residues. The junction had 8 bases not matched to a gene; V was cut back by 3 bases and J by 4 bases. Germline V lookup: CDR1 SGDLS, CDR2 YYNGEE. The CDR3 reads CASSADAGGPYEQYF. CDR3 nucleotides: TGTGCCAGCAGCGCGGATGCGGGAGGGCCTTACGAGCAGTACTTC.

J is TRBJ1-5 and V is TRBV7-8; the D is unclear. The V end lost 4 bases, the J end lost 0 bases, and 7 bases lay between the germline ends. CDR1 is SGHVS and CDR2 is FQNEAQ in the germline V gene. The CDR3 sequence is 14 residues long. CDR3 bases: TGTGCCAGCAGCTCAATCAATAGCAATCAGCCCCAGCATTTT. Its protein is CASSSINSNQPQHF. The variable domain in full, with the rest retrieved from reference TRBV7-8 and TRBJ1-5, is GAGVSQSPRYKVAKRGQDVALRCDPISGHVSLFWYQQALGQGPEFLTYFQNEAQLDKSGLPSDRFFAERPEGSVSTLKIQRTQQEDSAVYLCASSSINSNQPQHFGDGTRLSIL.

The rearrangement uses TRBV27 and TRBJ2-4; D gene ambiguous. The CDR3 totals 15 residues. The V gene lost 2 bases and the J gene lost 2 bases, with 10 bases spanning the gap. CDR1 and CDR2 (germline): MNHEY, SMNVEV (reference sequence). Here the CDR3 DNA reads TGTGCCAGCAGTTTAACCAGGTTGTCCAAAAACATTCAGTACTTC. This sequence encodes CASSLTRLSKNIQYF.

On this clonotype itself: This may arise from a read error, as a much more abundant clone is one base away. The V call is TRBV29-1, the J call TRBJ1-4; D remains unclear. Germline V lookup: CDR1 SQVTM, CDR2 ANQGSEA. The CDR3 length is 10 residues. The CDR3 DNA sequence: TGCAGCGTTTATAGTGAAAAACCGTTTTTT. It codes for CSVYSEKPFF.

The chain couples TRBV7-2 to TRBJ2-7; 8 bases are shared with TRBD1. The CDR3 spans 13 residues. Per germline, CDR1 SGHTA and CDR2 FQGNSA. V trimming: 5 bases; J trimming: 4 bases; junction bases outside the gene matches: 4. This chain's CDR3 is CASSARQGYEQYF. The CDR3 DNA reads TGTGCCAGCAGCGCCCGACAGGGGTACGAGCAGTACTTC. Looking up the rest from reference TRBV7-2 and TRBJ2-7 gives the full variable domain: GAGVSQSPSNKVTEKGKDVELRCDPISGHTALYWYRQSLGQGLEFLIYFQGNSAPDKSGLPSDRFSAERTGGSVSTLTIQRTQQEDSAVYLCASSARQGYEQYFGPGTRLTVT.

In regard to this clonotype: One end of the junction fails to match germline, which may point to a read error. The J gene is TRBJ2-5, the V gene TRBV7-2; D call uncertain. Germline V gene data show CDR1 as SGHTA and CDR2 as FQGNSA. The CDR3 has 12 amino acids. CDR3 bases: TGTGCCAGCAGCCGACGCGCAGAGCCCCAGTACTTC. It is translated as CASSRRAEPQYF.

The chain employs TRBV6-1 and TRBJ2-1; 8 nucleotides align to TRBD2. This CDR3 is built from 14 residues. J lost 4 bases, V lost 8 bases, and 7 bases had no gene match. Germline CDR1 is MNHNS and CDR2 is SASEGT. The CDR3 sequence: CASLKAGAYNEQFF. The CDR3 bases are TGTGCCAGCTTAAAAGCGGGAGCATACAATGAGCAGTTCTTC.

This clonotype has a handful of counts. The genes are TRBV18 and TRBJ2-1, with 14 positions matching TRBD2. V was clipped by 2 bases and J by 7 bases; unmatched bases: 1. The CDR3 contains 15 residues. Germline-derived CDR1 and CDR2 are KGHSH and LQKENI. Here the CDR3 reads CASSPRTSGGNEQFF. The CDR3 DNA reads as TGTGCCAGCTCACCAAGGACTAGCGGGGGGAATGAGCAGTTCTTC.

V and J are TRBV20-1 and TRBJ1-5, with 7 nucleotides matching TRBD1. The ends lost 2 bases at V and 7 bases at J; junction bases unmatched: 5. Germline CDR1 and CDR2: DFQATT and SNEGSKA (reference sequence). The length of the CDR3 is 13 residues. CDR3 in DNA: TGCAGTGCTAGACCAACAGGGGAACAGCCCCAGCATTTT. It specifies CSARPTGEQPQHF.

The V gene is TRBV7-2, the J gene TRBJ2-3, with D maybe TRBD1 (7 bases). CDR1 and CDR2 (germline): SGHTA, FQGNSA. Trimming pared 2 bases from V and 1 base from J, leaving 13 bases between. This CDR3 is built from 16 residues. The CDR3 protein is CASSLRSRGGTDTQYF. As DNA, the CDR3 is TGTGCCAGCAGCTTAAGATCCAGGGGGGGCACAGATACGCAGTATTTT. Combining the CDR3 with reference TRBV7-2 and TRBJ2-3 gives the whole variable domain GAGVSQSPSNKVTEKGKDVELRCDPISGHTALYWYRQSLGQGLEFLIYFQGNSAPDKSGLPSDRFSAERTGGSVSTLTIQRTQQEDSAVYLCASSLRSRGGTDTQYFGPGTRLTVL.

This clonotype was recorded at least ten times. This chain uses TRBV29-1 with TRBJ2-5, with TRBD1 as a possible D gene (6 bases). Germline assignment: CDR1 SQVTM and CDR2 ANQGSEA. Trimming took 8 bases from V and 1 from J, leaving 14 bases between them. The length of the CDR3 is 13 residues. CDR3 region: CSTGQGTQETQYF. CDR3 in DNA: TGCAGCACGGGTCAGGGGACCCAAGAGACCCAGTACTTC.

This sequence joins TRBV11-2 and TRBJ2-1, with TRBD2 matching 8 bases. V shed 1 base and J 4 bases; nucleotides not matched to a gene: 12. Germline V gene lookup returns CDR1 SGHAT and CDR2 FQNNGV. This CDR3 has 18 residues. Here the CDR3 DNA reads TGTGCCAGCAGCTTAGTAAGGTCTGCGGGACTAGATTACAATGAGCAGTTCTTC. It translates to CASSLVRSAGLDYNEQFF. The whole variable domain, filled in from reference TRBV11-2 and TRBJ2-1, reads EAGVAQSPRYKIIEKRQSVAFWCNPISGHATLYWYQQILGQGPKLLIQFQNNGVVDDSQLPKDRFSAERLKGVDSTLKIQPAKLEDSAVYLCASSLVRSAGLDYNEQFFGPGTRLTVL.

This clonotype appeared many times. The chain combines TRBV3-1 with TRBJ2-7, with 11 bases lining up with TRBD2. CDR3 length equals 15 residues. With V trimmed by 5 bases and J by 2 bases, 5 bases remained unmatched. CDR1 is LGHDT and CDR2 is YNNKEL in the germline V gene (reference sequence). CDR3: CASSMGLAEPYEQYF. In nucleotides, the CDR3 is TGTGCCAGCAGCATGGGACTAGCGGAACCCTACGAGCAGTACTTC.

This clonotype was counted only a few times. The V call is TRBV29-1, the J call TRBJ2-1, with TRBD2 matching over 10 bases. CDR1 is SQVTM, CDR2 ANQGSEA, per germline. The CDR3 runs to 14 residues. The V and J ends lost 5 bases and 5 bases, in that order; junction bases with no gene match: 6. The CDR3 is CSVLTAGGNNEQFF. DNA of the CDR3: TGCAGCGTTCTGACAGCGGGAGGGAACAATGAGCAGTTCTTC.

This CDR3 is CASSLEGQGGYEQYF. The CDR3, as DNA: TGTGCCAGCAGCTTAGAGGGACAGGGGGGTTACGAGCAGTACTTC. The V call is TRBV7-8, the J call TRBJ2-7; 11 bases fit TRBD1. The trim removed 1 base at V and 4 bases at J, leaving 3 bases unmatched. CDR3 length: 15 amino acids. Germline values: CDR1 SGHVS, CDR2 FQNEAQ.

This chain joins TRBV4-1 and TRBJ2-7; TRBD2 aligns across 13 bases. Per germline, CDR1 MGHRA and CDR2 YSYEKL. The CDR3 length is 17 residues. V dropped 1 base and J dropped 7; count of bases not matched to a gene: 10. The CDR3 is CASSQVTSGRVYYEQYF. DNA of the CDR3: TGCGCCAGCAGCCAAGTCACTAGCGGGAGGGTCTACTATGAGCAGTACTTC.

With respect to this clonotype: Mismatch with germline at one junction end may stem from a read error. The genes are TRBV7-6 and TRBJ2-7; 7 bases are a match to TRBD1. Germline lookup yields CDR1 SGHVS and CDR2 FNYEAQ. This CDR3 contains 14 residues. Written as DNA, the CDR3 is TGTGCCAGCAGCCCAGGGGGACATATTGCCGAGCAGGACTTC. It specifies CASSPGGHIAEQDF.

This clonotype was counted only a few times. The chain is built from TRBV20-1 and TRBJ2-1; TRBD1 matches 12 bases. Unmatched junction bases numbered 10, after V lost 6 bases and J lost 7 bases. CDR3 size: 15 residues. The V gene's germline CDR1 is DFQATT and CDR2 SNEGSKA (reference sequence). The CDR3 spells CSAFLRDRGRNEQFF. For the CDR3, the DNA is TGCAGTGCCTTCCTCCGGGACAGGGGGCGAAATGAGCAGTTCTTC.

This clonotype has ten or more counts. J is TRBJ2-3 and V is TRBV2, with 7 bases lining up with TRBD1. V was clipped by 7 bases and J by 2 bases; unmatched bases: 6. CDR1 and CDR2 from the germline V gene are SNHLY and FYNNEI. This CDR3 contains 14 residues. The CDR3 DNA reads TGTGCCAGCATGACAGGGTCTGCCACAGATACGCAGTATTTT. It codes for CASMTGSATDTQYF.

The genes are TRBV12-5 and TRBJ2-3; no definite D call. Trimming pared 2 bases from V and 1 base from J, leaving 4 bases between. CDR3 length: 13 amino acids. Looked up from germline, CDR1 is LGHNT and CDR2 is FRNRAP. The CDR3 bases are TGTGCTAGTGGTTTGAGTGGCACAGATACGCAGTATTTT. Translated, it gives CASGLSGTDTQYF. Variable domain in full (rest from reference TRBV12-5 and TRBJ2-3): DARVTQTPRHKVTEMGQEVTMRCQPILGHNTVFWYRQTMMQGLELLAYFRNRAPLDDSGMPKDRFSAEMPDATLATLKIQPSEPRDSAVYFCASGLSGTDTQYFGPGTRLTVL.

The rearrangement uses TRBV28 and TRBJ2-1, with 7 nucleotides matching TRBD1. Germline values: CDR1 MDHEN, CDR2 SYDVKM. The V and J ends lost 8 bases and 5 bases, in that order; junction bases with no gene match: 9. This CDR3 spans 14 amino acids. The CDR3, as DNA: TGTGCCAGCCAGACCCGGGACAGACACAATGAGCAGTTCTTC. Its protein is CASQTRDRHNEQFF. The full variable domain, its missing parts supplied by reference TRBV28 and TRBJ2-1, is DVKVTQSSRYLVKRTGEKVFLECVQDMDHENMFWYRQDPGLGLRLIYFSYDVKMKEKGDIPEGYSVSREKKERFSLILESASTNQTSMYLCASQTRDRHNEQFFGPGTRLTVL.